The 14 T cell receptor beta chains below were found in one sample sequenced in a study of identifying expanded T cells in peripheral blood. The assay was immunoSEQ multiplex PCR, and TCRdb's table has in-frame clones only and misses some. The sample has tens of thousands of clones, approximately 89% seen once; the top ten hold around 4.6%. The source material was blood. These receptors were obtained from a person aged 18 to 69 in good health.

The V call is TRBV7-9, the J call TRBJ2-5; 7 bases match TRBD1. Germline loops: CDR1 SEHNR, CDR2 FQNEAQ (reference sequence). The CDR3 length is 15 residues. With V trimmed by 1 base and J by 2 bases, 4 bases remained unmatched. This CDR3 reads CASSLGGTEQETQYF. The CDR3 DNA reads as TGTGCCAGCAGCTTAGGGGGGACAGAGCAAGAGACCCAGTACTTC.

The chain has TRBV6-6 and TRBJ1-1, with a tentative D call TRBD1 (6 bases). The CDR3 length is 12 residues. Trimming removed 5 bases at V and 8 bases at J, with 12 bases between. Germline lookup yields CDR1 MNHNY and CDR2 SVGAGI (reference sequence). The CDR3 is CASSNRDVEAFF. As DNA, the CDR3 is TGTGCCAGCAGTAACAGGGATGTGGAAGCTTTCTTT.

V gene TRBV4-1 combines with J gene TRBJ1-1; D is unclear. V dropped 4 bases and J dropped 5 bases, with 20 bases sitting between them. The CDR3 runs 16 residues. The germline V gene has CDR1 MGHRA and CDR2 YSYEKL. CDR3 in DNA: TGCGCCAGCAGCCCTTCGACCAGATCTATGAGGACTGAAGCTTTCTTT. Translating gives CASSPSTRSMRTEAFF.

The chain is built from TRBV2 and TRBJ1-1; D not certain. The CDR3 contains 13 residues. Germline V lookup: CDR1 SNHLY, CDR2 FYNNEI. Trimming removed 10 bases at V and 2 bases at J, with 14 bases between. The DNA of the CDR3 is TGTGCCACTCCGGCGGAAATAAACACTGAAGCTTTCTTT. This translates into CATPAEINTEAFF.

J is TRBJ2-7 and V is TRBV7-2; D remains ambiguous. The ends were cut back, 2 bases at V and 6 bases at J, with 14 bases in the middle. From germline, CDR1 is SGHTA and CDR2 FQGNSA. The CDR3 has 14 residues. CDR3 sequence: CASSLPSYSLEQYF. The CDR3 DNA follows: TGTGCCAGCAGCTTACCATCCTATAGTCTCGAGCAGTACTTC.

This chain uses TRBV9 with TRBJ1-1; 7 bases are shared with TRBD1. The V gene end was trimmed by 5 bases and the J gene end by 3 bases; junction bases not matched to a gene: 7. The CDR3 loop spans 14 amino acids. Germline CDR1 SGDLS, CDR2 YYNGEE. As DNA, the CDR3 is TGTGCCAGCAGTGCGGGTCAGGGGGACACTGAAGCTTTCTTT. It is translated as CASSAGQGDTEAFF.

The chain combines TRBV10-3 with TRBJ1-5; D might be TRBD1 (5 bases). Germline V lookup: CDR1 ENHRY, CDR2 SYGVKD. CDR3 length equals 14 residues. Trimming took 2 bases from V and 6 from J, leaving 11 bases between them. DNA of the CDR3: TGTGCCATCAGTGAGATCAGGGTGGGTCAGCCCCAGCATTTT. It yields the protein CAISEIRVGQPQHF.

For the CDR3, the DNA is TGTGCCAGCATTGAGGTGGTCGGGGGCGCCGGGTACGAGCAGTACTTC. Protein sequence: CASIEVVGGAGYEQYF. The V gene is TRBV6-1, the J gene TRBJ2-7; D is possibly TRBD1 or TRBD2 (6 bases each). The CDR3 runs 16 residues. Germline-derived CDR1 and CDR2 are MNHNS and SASEGT. The V end was cut by 7 bases, the J end by 4 bases, with 23 bases between.

The J gene is TRBJ1-1, the V gene TRBV5-1; 8 nucleotides align to TRBD1. This CDR3 has 15 residues. The germline gives CDR1 SGHRS, CDR2 YFSETQ. J gave up 8 bases and V 0 bases, and 9 bases lay outside the gene matches. CDR3 in DNA: TGCGCCAGCAGCTTGGAGGGCTTCAGGGGGCAAGAAGCTTTCTTT. The encoded protein is CASSLEGFRGQEAFF.

The V gene is TRBV25-1, the J gene TRBJ1-3; D may be TRBD1 (5 bases). There are 15 residues in the CDR3. Trimming left V 1 base short and J 4 bases short, with 11 bases between. Germline assignment: CDR1 MGHDK and CDR2 SYGVNS. The CDR3 loop reads CASSESQGWGNTIYF. As DNA, the CDR3 is TGTGCCAGCAGTGAATCCCAGGGATGGGGAAACACCATATATTTT.

Written as DNA, the CDR3 is TGTGCCAGCAGCTTAGGGTCGATCCCCGAGCAGTACTTC. It yields the protein CASSLGSIPEQYF. V and J are TRBV11-2 and TRBJ2-7, with D uncertain. The CDR3 is 13 residues long. The germline V gene has CDR1 SGHAT and CDR2 FQNNGV. V lost 1 base and J lost 6, with 10 bases in between.

The J gene is TRBJ2-1, the V gene TRBV11-3, with D possibly being TRBD2 (5 bases). CDR3 length: 14 residues. V was shortened by 5 bases and J by 5 bases, with 13 bases between the two germline ends. The germline V gene has CDR1 SGHNT and CDR2 YENEEA. CDR3: CASSRGALHNEQFF. CDR3 DNA: TGTGCCAGCAGCCGGGGTGCCTTACACAATGAGCAGTTCTTC.

This chain links TRBV6-5 with TRBJ2-7, with D possibly TRBD1 on 6 matching bases. This CDR3 is built from 13 residues. Germline CDR1 reads MNHEY; CDR2 reads SVGAGI. V lost 5 bases, J lost 3 bases, and 11 bases lay in between. CDR3 in amino acids: CASSLGQLYEQYF. The CDR3 DNA follows: TGTGCCAGCAGTCTTGGACAGCTCTACGAGCAGTACTTC.

The chain combines TRBV10-3 with TRBJ1-5; 12 bases agree with TRBD1. CDR1 and CDR2 (germline): ENHRY, SYGVKD. With 6 bases clipped from V and 7 bases from J, the junction kept 13 bases outside the gene matches. The CDR3 has 17 amino acids. The CDR3 here is CAISPDSGTGGWQPQHF. The CDR3 DNA reads as TGTGCCATCAGCCCCGACTCCGGGACAGGGGGCTGGCAGCCCCAGCATTTT.